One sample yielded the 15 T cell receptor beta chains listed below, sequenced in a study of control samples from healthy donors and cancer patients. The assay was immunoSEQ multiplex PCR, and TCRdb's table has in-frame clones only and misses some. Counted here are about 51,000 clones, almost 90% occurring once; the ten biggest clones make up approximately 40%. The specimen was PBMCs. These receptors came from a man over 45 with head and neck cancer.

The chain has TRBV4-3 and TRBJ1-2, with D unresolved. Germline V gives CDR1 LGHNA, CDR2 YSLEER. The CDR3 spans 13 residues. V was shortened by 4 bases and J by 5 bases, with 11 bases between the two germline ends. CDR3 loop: CASSPGLGYGYTF. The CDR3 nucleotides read TGCGCCAGCAGCCCAGGACTAGGTTATGGCTACACCTTC.

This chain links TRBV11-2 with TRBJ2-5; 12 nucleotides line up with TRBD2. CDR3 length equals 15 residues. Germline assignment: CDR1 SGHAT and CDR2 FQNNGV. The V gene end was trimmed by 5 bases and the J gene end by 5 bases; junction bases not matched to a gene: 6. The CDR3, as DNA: TGTGCCAGCAGCGCTAGCGGGGGGGCCTCGGAGACCCAGTACTTC. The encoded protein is CASSASGGASETQYF.

The CDR3 sequence: CASSLGQDYGYTF. CDR3 sequence (DNA): TGTGCCAGCAGTTTGGGACAGGACTATGGCTACACCTTC. The chain combines TRBV12-3 or TRBV12-4 with TRBJ1-2, with 8 nucleotides matching TRBD1. Germline trimming cut 3 bases from V and 3 bases from J; bases unmatched to any gene: 0. The CDR3 is 13 amino acids.

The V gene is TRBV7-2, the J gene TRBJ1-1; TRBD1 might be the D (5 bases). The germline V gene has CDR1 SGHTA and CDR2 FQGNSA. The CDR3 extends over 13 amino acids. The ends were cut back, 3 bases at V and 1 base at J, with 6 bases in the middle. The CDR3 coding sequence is TGTGCCAGCAGCTTTAGGGGGAACACTGAAGCTTTCTTT. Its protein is CASSFRGNTEAFF. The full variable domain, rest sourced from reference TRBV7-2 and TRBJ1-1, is GAGVSQSPSNKVTEKGKDVELRCDPISGHTALYWYRQSLGQGLEFLIYFQGNSAPDKSGLPSDRFSAERTGGSVSTLTIQRTQQEDSAVYLCASSFRGNTEAFFGQGTRLTVV.

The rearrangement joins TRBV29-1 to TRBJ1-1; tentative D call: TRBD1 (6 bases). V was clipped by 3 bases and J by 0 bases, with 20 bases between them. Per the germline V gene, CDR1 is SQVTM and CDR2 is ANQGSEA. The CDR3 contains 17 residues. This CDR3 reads CSVDFVIGQSMNTEAFF. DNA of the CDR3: TGCAGCGTTGATTTTGTTATTGGACAGTCCATGAACACTGAAGCTTTCTTT.

The CDR3 DNA reads TGTGCCATCAGCCCGGACGGCATGAACACTGAAGCTTTCTTT. This gives the protein CAISPDGMNTEAFF. V usage is TRBV10-3 and J usage is TRBJ1-1; D uncertain. The germline CDR1 and CDR2 sequences are ENHRY and SYGVKD. The CDR3 is 14 amino acids. V was clipped by 6 bases and J by 0 bases, with 11 bases between them.

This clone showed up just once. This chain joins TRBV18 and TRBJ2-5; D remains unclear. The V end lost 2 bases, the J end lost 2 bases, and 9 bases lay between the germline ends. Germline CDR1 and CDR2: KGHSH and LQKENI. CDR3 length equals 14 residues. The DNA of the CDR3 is TGTGCCAGCTCACCATCCAATCGACAAGAGACCCAGTACTTC. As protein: CASSPSNRQETQYF. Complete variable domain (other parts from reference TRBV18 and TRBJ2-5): NAGVMQNPRHLVRRRGQEARLRCSPMKGHSHVYWYRQLPEEGLKFMVYLQKENIIDESGMPKERFSAEFPKEGPSILRIQQVVRGDSAAYFCASSPSNRQETQYFGPGTRLLVL.

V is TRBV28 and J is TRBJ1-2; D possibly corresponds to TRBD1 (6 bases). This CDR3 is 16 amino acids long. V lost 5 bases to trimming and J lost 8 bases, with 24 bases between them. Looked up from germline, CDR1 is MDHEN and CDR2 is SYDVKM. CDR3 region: CASSTRGTPRMNGYTF. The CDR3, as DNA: TGTGCCAGCAGTACCCGCGGGACACCGAGAATGAACGGCTACACCTTC.

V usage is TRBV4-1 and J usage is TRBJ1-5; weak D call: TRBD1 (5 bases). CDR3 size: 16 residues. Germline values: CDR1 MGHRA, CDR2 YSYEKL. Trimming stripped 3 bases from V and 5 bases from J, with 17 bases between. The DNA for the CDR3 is TGCGCCAGCAGCCAGATGGGGACTAGGGACGATCAGCCCCAGCATTTT. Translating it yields CASSQMGTRDDQPQHF.

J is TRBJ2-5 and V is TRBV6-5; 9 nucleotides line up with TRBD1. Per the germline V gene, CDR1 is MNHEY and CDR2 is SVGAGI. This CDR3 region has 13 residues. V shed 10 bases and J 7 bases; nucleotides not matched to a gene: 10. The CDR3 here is CAIRQGGDGTQYF. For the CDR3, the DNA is TGTGCCATCAGACAGGGGGGAGATGGGACCCAGTACTTC.

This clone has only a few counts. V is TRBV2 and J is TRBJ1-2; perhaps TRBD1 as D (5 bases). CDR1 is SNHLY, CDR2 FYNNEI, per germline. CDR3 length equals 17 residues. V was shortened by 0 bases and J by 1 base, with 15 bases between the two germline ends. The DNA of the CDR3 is TGTGCCAGCAGTGAAGCGTCAGGGCGGAGGATTAACTATGGCTACACCTTC. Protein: CASSEASGRRINYGYTF.

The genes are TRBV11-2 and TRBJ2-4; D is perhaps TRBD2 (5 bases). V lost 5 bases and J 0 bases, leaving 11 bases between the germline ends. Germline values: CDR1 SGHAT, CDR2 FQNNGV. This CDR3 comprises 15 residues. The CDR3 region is CASSGGGLAKNIQYF. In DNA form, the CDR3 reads TGTGCCAGCAGCGGAGGCGGCCTAGCCAAAAACATTCAGTACTTC.

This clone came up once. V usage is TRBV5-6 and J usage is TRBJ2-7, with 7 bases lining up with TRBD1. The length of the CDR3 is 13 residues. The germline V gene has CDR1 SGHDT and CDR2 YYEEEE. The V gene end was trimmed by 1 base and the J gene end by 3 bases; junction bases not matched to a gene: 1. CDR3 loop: CASSLRTGYEQYF. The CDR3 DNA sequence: TGTGCCAGCAGCTTGAGGACAGGCTACGAGCAGTACTTC.

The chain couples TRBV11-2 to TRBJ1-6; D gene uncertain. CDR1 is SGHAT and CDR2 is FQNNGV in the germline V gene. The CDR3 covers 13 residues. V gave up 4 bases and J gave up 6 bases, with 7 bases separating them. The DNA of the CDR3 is TGTGCCAGCAGCTCCCGGTCTAATTCACCCCTCCACTTT. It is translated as CASSSRSNSPLHF.

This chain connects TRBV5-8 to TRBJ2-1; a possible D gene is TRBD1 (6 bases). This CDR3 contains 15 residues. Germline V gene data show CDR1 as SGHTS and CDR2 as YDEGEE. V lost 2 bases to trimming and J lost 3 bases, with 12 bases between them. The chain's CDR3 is CASSFRDIGYNEQFF. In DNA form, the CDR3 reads TGTGCCAGCAGCTTCCGGGACATAGGCTACAATGAGCAGTTCTTC.